A selection of T cell receptor beta chains follows, all from one sample in a study of cytomegalovirus exposure and HLA in healthy donors. Method: immunoSEQ multiplex PCR; TCRdb's copy keeps in-frame clones and lacks some. The data show over 150,000 clones, 60% to 85% seen once. The sequencing input was PBMCs. The receptors were gathered from a woman aged 45 to 65 in good health and CMV-seropositive. Each CDR3 is given with its conserved first and last residue. The order of the fields is D gene, V gene, clone size, J gene, CDR3 DNA, CDR3 protein. A D gene is named only where the DNA matches it firmly. Clone size is stated in some rows and not others, as once, few, many or a class when expanded.

>TRBD1|TRBV6-6|few|TRBJ1-6
TGTGCCAGCAGTCCGACCGGGACAGGGGAGTCACCCCTCCACTTT
CASSPTGTGESPLHF
>-|TRBV11-2|-|TRBJ2-3
TGTGCCAGCAGCTTAGATATCTTGCTAGTGTCTGGCACAGATACGCAGTATTTT
CASSLDILLVSGTDTQYF
>TRBD1|TRBV10-3|-|TRBJ1-1
TGTGCCACTGGGGACAGATTGAACACTGAAGCTTTCTTT
CATGDRLNTEAFF
>-|TRBV4-2|-|TRBJ1-1
TGTGCCAGCAGCCAAGACAGGGCCCACACTGAAGCTTTCTTT
CASSQDRAHTEAFF
>TRBD1|TRBV13|-|TRBJ2-3
TGTGCCAGCAGCCAGACAGGGGGTAGCACAGATACGCAGTATTTT
CASSQTGGSTDTQYF
>-|TRBV9|-|TRBJ2-2
TGTGCCAGCAGCTCATGGGACTCCTCGGGGACCGGGGAGCTGTTTTTT
CASSSWDSSGTGELFF
>TRBD1|TRBV10-3|-|TRBJ2-7
TGTGCCATCAGTGAGAGTACAGGGGGATCCTACGAGCAGTACTTC
CAISESTGGSYEQYF
>TRBD2|TRBV19|-|TRBJ2-5
TGTGCCAGTAGTGTGAGACTAGCGGGGGGGCCTTCAGAGACCCAGTACTTC
CASSVRLAGGPSETQYF
>-|TRBV7-9|-|TRBJ1-4
TGTGCCAGCAGCTTAGATGCCGCGGGCGAAAAACTGTTTTTT
CASSLDAAGEKLFF
>-|TRBV19|-|TRBJ1-2
TGTGCCAGTAGTTTTTCCTTAATCGACGGGGGCTATGGCTACACCTTC
CASSFSLIDGGYGYTF
>TRBD2|TRBV5-1|-|TRBJ2-1
TGCGCCAGCAACCCTCCTAGCGGGGCGCCCTACAATGAGCAGTTCTTC
CASNPPSGAPYNEQFF
>-|TRBV7-9|-|TRBJ1-3
TGTGCCAGCAGCTTAGATTTAGCGCAATCTGGAAACACCATATATTTT
CASSLDLAQSGNTIYF
>-|TRBV4-2|-|TRBJ2-5
TGTGCCAGCAGCCAAGGGGCGAACCCCCGGGGCCAAGAGACCCAGTACTTC
CASSQGANPRGQETQYF
>TRBD1|TRBV5-1|-|TRBJ1-1
TGCGCCAGCAGCTTGGTGGGCAGGGGGCAGGTGAACACTGAAGCTTTCTTT
CASSLVGRGQVNTEAFF
>TRBD2|TRBV19|-|TRBJ2-1
TGTGCCAGTAGTCTAGCGGGGGTCAATGAGCAGTTCTTC
CASSLAGVNEQFF
>-|TRBV18|few|TRBJ2-3
TGTGCCAGCTCACCACCCGAGGGATCTAGCACAGATACGCAGTATTTT
CASSPPEGSSTDTQYF
>-|TRBV7-9|-|TRBJ2-5
TGTGCCAGCAGCGCCCAGACTAGGGCCCAGTACTTC
CASSAQTRAQYF
>-|TRBV2|-|TRBJ1-1
TGTGCCAGCAGTGCTAGCATCCATCCGAACACTGAAGCTTTCTTT
CASSASIHPNTEAFF
>TRBD1|TRBV7-8|-|TRBJ1-5
TGTGCCAGCAGCTTAGCGGGGACAGGAACTAATCAGCCCCAGCATTTT
CASSLAGTGTNQPQHF
>-|TRBV21-1|-|TRBJ2-5
TGTGCCATCATTCGGCTAGCGGGGTACCAAGAGACCCAGTACTTC
CAIIRLAGYQETQYF
>TRBD2|TRBV27|-|TRBJ2-1
TGTGCCAGCAGTCTCAGTAGCGGGGGGGCCTTAAATGAGCAGTTCTTC
CASSLSSGGALNEQFF
>TRBD2|TRBV9|few|TRBJ2-1
TGTGCCAGCAGTGAGGGACTAGCGGGCCAGAATGAGCAGTTCTTC
CASSEGLAGQNEQFF
>TRBD1|TRBV4-3|-|TRBJ1-2
TGCGCCAGCAGCCAAGAAGACAGGGTTCAAGGCTACACCTTC
CASSQEDRVQGYTF
>TRBD2|TRBV5-1|-|TRBJ2-3
TGCGCCAGCAGGGCTAGCGGGGGGGCTACAGATACGCAGTATTTT
CASRASGGATDTQYF
>TRBD1|TRBV5-1|-|TRBJ2-7
TGCGCCAGCAGCACGGGACAGGGTTACCACGAGCAGTACTTC
CASSTGQGYHEQYF
>TRBD2|TRBV5-1|-|TRBJ2-5
TGCGCCAGCAGCTACTGGTCAGACGGGAGGGAGACCCAGTACTTC
CASSYWSDGRETQYF
>TRBD1|TRBV4-1|once|TRBJ2-5
TGCGCCAGCAGCGACAGGGGGGCTGAAGAGACCCAGTACTTC
CASSDRGAEETQYF
>-|TRBV29-1|-|TRBJ2-1
TGCAGCGTTCCCTGGGGGGTCGGTGAGCAGTTCTTC
CSVPWGVGEQFF
>TRBD2|TRBV7-8|-|TRBJ2-1
TGTGCCAGCAGACTTTTAGCGGGGGGGTTCAATGAGCAGTTCTTC
CASRLLAGGFNEQFF
>-|TRBV18|-|TRBJ2-7
TGTGCCAGCTCACCACCGGGGCGCTACGAGCAGTACTTC
CASSPPGRYEQYF
>TRBD1|TRBV9|-|TRBJ1-2
TGTGCCAGCAGCTCATCGGACAGGGGGTTTGATGGCTACACCTTC
CASSSSDRGFDGYTF
>-|TRBV19|few|TRBJ2-7
TGTGCCACCCAGGGTAGGAGCTCCTACGAGCAGTACTTC
CATQGRSSYEQYF
>-|TRBV13|few|TRBJ2-1
TGTGCCAGCAGCTCCCGGGGGTTCTACAATGAGCAGTTCTTC
CASSSRGFYNEQFF
>-|TRBV7-2|once|TRBJ1-5
TGTGCCAGCAGCTCAATCGGCAGGGTCCAGCCCCAGCATTTT
CASSSIGRVQPQHF
>-|TRBV6-1|-|TRBJ2-2
TGTGCCAGCAGTAGACTAGGGATCACCGGGGAGCTGTTTTTT
CASSRLGITGELFF
>TRBD1|TRBV6-1|-|TRBJ2-6
TGTGCCAGCAGTAGACAGGGGGCTGGGGCCAACGTCCTGACTTTC
CASSRQGAGANVLTF